These 26 T cell receptor beta chains came from one sample sequenced in a study of regulatory T cells in long-lasting Graves disease (dated by TCRdb to about 2021). Receptor amplification or capture employed multiplex PCR. The sequencing machine was an Illumina HiSeq 4000. To build TCR beta libraries, CDR3 regions were amplified by Arm-PCR using iRepertoire HTBI primers. In-frame beta chains were kept once TCRdb had trimmed the public reads at Q25 with fastp and called clones with MiXCR. CDR3 protein duplicates are merged, each entry listing the most common genes and DNA. A total of 350,000 to 550,000 distinct CDR3 sequences appear in this sample, about 16% of them only once. The ten largest clones add up to 20% to 25% of the sample. The time point tag for this specimen amounts to: newly diagnosed GD, antithyroid drugs for less than 3 months. RNA was extracted from PBMCs in TRIzol for both TCR sequencing and RNA sequencing.

The sample was also reused in another study, on T cells in Graves' hyperthyroidism and ophthalmopathy.

Sequencing used peripheral blood mononuclear cells (PBMCs), obtained at new diagnosis, from a patient treated with antithyroid drugs. These receptors originate from a woman aged 18-29 years with Graves disease. Donor details come from another sample of the same person, matched by shared clones.

This clonotype came up a few times. The chain employs TRBV20-1 and TRBJ1-6; TRBD1 is a possible D gene (5 bases). V was pared by 2 bases and J by 6 bases, with 11 bases between. The CDR3 runs 14 residues. Germline CDR1 and CDR2: DFQATT and SNEGSKA (reference sequence). This CDR3 is CSARFGGGNSPLHF. Here the CDR3 DNA reads TGCAGTGCTAGATTCGGGGGGGGTAATTCACCCCTCCACTTT.

This clonotype occurred a few times. V usage is TRBV28 and J usage is TRBJ2-1; TRBD1 matches at 8 bases. With 2 bases clipped from V and 5 bases from J, the junction kept 8 bases outside the gene matches. CDR1 and CDR2 (germline): MDHEN, SYDVKM. There are 16 residues in the CDR3. The CDR3 nucleotides read TGTGCCAGCAGTTTACCAGGACAGGGTATACACAATGAGCAGTTCTTC. This sequence encodes CASSLPGQGIHNEQFF.

About this clonotype itself: A much larger clone lies one base from this, so it may be a read error. This chain connects TRBV27 to TRBJ2-1; 12 bases fit TRBD2. This CDR3 comprises 14 residues. Trimming at V came to 11 bases and at J to 6 bases, leaving 8 bases not matched to a gene. CDR1 MNHEY and CDR2 SMNVEV come from the germline V gene (reference sequence). The CDR3 reads CAGKRLAGVNEQFF. The DNA of the CDR3 is TGTGCCGGCAAAAGACTAGCGGGAGTCAATGAGCAGTTCTTC.

Ten or more counts support this clonotype. The chain carries TRBV30 and TRBJ1-5; D is uncertain. Deletions cut 0 bases from V and 4 bases from J, with 7 bases between. Germline assignment: CDR1 GTSNPN and CDR2 SVGIG (reference sequence). The CDR3 is made up of 13 amino acids. The CDR3, as DNA: TGTGCCTGGAGTGTTACAGAGAATCAGCCCCAGCATTTT. Its translation is CAWSVTENQPQHF.

The chain employs TRBV18 and TRBJ1-2, with unresolved D. With 5 bases removed from V and 8 bases from J, the gap between germline ends came to 9 bases. The CDR3 is 11 residues long. In germline, CDR1 is KGHSH, CDR2 LQKENI. Here the CDR3 DNA reads TGTGCCAGCTCATCGGACTGGGGCTACACCTTC. Translation gives CASSSDWGYTF.

This clonotype was recorded many times. The rearrangement uses TRBV5-6 and TRBJ2-7, with a possible D match to TRBD1 (5 bases). V lost 4 bases and J lost 7, with 18 bases in between. CDR1 SGHDT and CDR2 YYEEEE come from the germline V gene. The length of the CDR3 is 14 residues. CDR3 coding DNA: TGTGCCAGCAGCCGACAGACAGTAACTGGTGAGCAGTACTTC. As protein: CASSRQTVTGEQYF. Using reference TRBV5-6 and TRBJ2-7 for the parts outside the CDR3, the full variable domain is DAGVTQSPTHLIKTRGQQVTLRCSPKSGHDTVSWYQQALGQGPQFIFQYYEEEERQRGNFPDRFSGHQFPNYSSELNVNALLLGDSALYLCASSRQTVTGEQYFGPGTRLTVT.

The DNA of the CDR3 is TGTGCCAGCAAGGCTCCGTCTGGAAACACCATATATTTT. Its translation: CASKAPSGNTIYF. The chain recombines TRBV9 with TRBJ1-3; D gene ambiguous. There are 13 residues in the CDR3. With 6 bases removed from V and 1 base from J, the gap between germline ends came to 8 bases. Germline V gives CDR1 SGDLS, CDR2 YYNGEE.

In this sample, this clonotype turned up many times. The chain is built from TRBV5-5 and TRBJ2-5; D remains ambiguous. Between the trimmed V and J ends, which lost 0 bases and 5 bases, there was a span of 11 bases. CDR1 SGHKS and CDR2 YYEKEE come from the germline V gene (reference sequence). The CDR3 totals 14 residues. The CDR3 coding sequence is TGTGCCAGCAGCTTGGACCCAGACATTGAGACCCAGTACTTC. Its translation is CASSLDPDIETQYF.

This clonotype was counted ten times or more. The rearrangement uses TRBV6-1 and TRBJ2-7, with no clear D. There are 14 residues in the CDR3. Trimming pared 5 bases from V and 2 bases from J, leaving 13 bases between. Germline values: CDR1 MNHNS, CDR2 SASEGT. As DNA, the CDR3 is TGTGCCAGCAGTACCCTGCGTCAGCCCTACGAGCAGTACTTC. Residues: CASSTLRQPYEQYF.

V is TRBV27 and J is TRBJ2-7, with 8 bases lining up with TRBD1. Germline CDR1 reads MNHEY; CDR2 reads SMNVEV (reference sequence). This CDR3 has 15 residues. The V and J ends lost 4 bases and 1 base, in that order; junction bases with no gene match: 6. CDR3 loop: CASSSDQGASYEQYF. CDR3 DNA: TGTGCCAGCAGTTCGGATCAGGGGGCTTCCTACGAGCAGTACTTC.

The CDR3 region is CASSPVEEDVLTF. DNA of the CDR3: TGTGCCAGCAGTCCCGTCGAGGAGGACGTCCTGACTTTC. The V gene is TRBV7-9, the J gene TRBJ2-6, with D perhaps TRBD2 (5 bases). V shed 6 bases and J shed 11 bases, with 14 bases lying between them. The CDR3 runs 13 residues. CDR1 SEHNR and CDR2 FQNEAQ come from the germline V gene (reference sequence). Full variable domain (remainder filled in from reference TRBV7-9 and TRBJ2-6): DTGVSQNPRHKITKRGQNVTFRCDPISEHNRLYWYRQTLGQGPEFLTYFQNEAQLEKSRLLSDRFSAERPKGSFSTLEIQRTEQGDSAMYLCASSPVEEDVLTFGAGSRLTVL.

This clonotype was counted many times. The rearrangement joins TRBV7-2 to TRBJ2-4; no clear D gene. The germline CDR1 and CDR2 sequences are SGHTA and FQGNSA. Trimming removed 1 base at V and 7 bases at J, with 11 bases between. The CDR3 extends over 14 amino acids. The CDR3 DNA sequence: TGTGCCAGCAGCTTAGTCGTAGGAAACAACATTCAGTACTTC. Its translation: CASSLVVGNNIQYF.

A note on this clonotype: This may be a read error, as it is one base from a much larger clone. The rearrangement links TRBV3-1 to TRBJ2-2; 7 positions match TRBD1. Per germline, CDR1 LGHDT and CDR2 YNNKEL (reference sequence). This CDR3 has 16 amino acids. CDR3 sequence: CASSQLQGENTGELLF. The CDR3 DNA reads as TGTGCCAGCAGCCAACTTCAGGGGGAGAACACCGGGGAGCTGCTTTTT.

This clonotype was found many times. V is TRBV6-9 and J is TRBJ2-1; D is uncertain. Trimming took off 3 bases at V and 2 bases at J, with 11 bases between the two ends. The CDR3 sequence is 15 residues long. Germline V gene data show CDR1 as MNHGY and CDR2 as SVAAGI. The CDR3: CASSYRAAPYNEQFF. The CDR3 region has the DNA TGTGCCAGCAGTTACCGGGCCGCACCCTACAATGAGCAGTTCTTC.

The chain uses TRBV7-6 and TRBJ2-5; D remains ambiguous. Germline lookup yields CDR1 SGHVS and CDR2 FNYEAQ. V lost 0 bases and J lost 2, with 10 bases in between. CDR3 length: 15 amino acids. CDR3 loop: CASSLAPSGQETQYF. Written as DNA, the CDR3 is TGTGCCAGCAGCTTAGCCCCCTCTGGGCAAGAGACCCAGTACTTC.

On this clonotype: The junction differs from germline at one of its ends, possibly a read error. V is TRBV28 and J is TRBJ2-7; D is possibly TRBD2 (5 bases). Per germline, CDR1 MDHEN and CDR2 SYDVKM. The CDR3 is 13 residues long. CDR3 in DNA: TGCGCCAGCGGAGACAAGGAGTACTACGAGCAGTACTTC. It specifies CASGDKEYYEQYF.

Worth noting for this clonotype: Since a much larger clone is just one base distant, this may be a read error. The CDR3 ends on some other residue instead of the conserved phenylalanine or tryptophan, so this is likely a read error. This chain uses TRBV10-3 with TRBJ2-2; D unclear. Germline V gives CDR1 ENHRY, CDR2 SYGVKD. V lost 9 bases to trimming and J lost 1 base, with 3 bases between them. This CDR3 has 11 residues. In DNA form, the CDR3 reads TGTGCCATAAGGAACACCGGGGAGCTGTTTTCT. It encodes CAIRNTGELFS.

The sample holds a few counts of this clonotype. The V and J genes are TRBV13 and TRBJ1-3; tentative D call: TRBD1 (5 bases). Germline CDR1 reads PRHDT; CDR2 reads FYEKMQ (reference sequence). Trimming shortened V by 7 bases and J by 0 bases, and 16 bases separated the two germline ends. The length of the CDR3 is 16 residues. CDR3 coding DNA: TGTGCCAGCAAATTGGCAGGGCCTAACTCTGGAAACACCATATATTTT. This translates into CASKLAGPNSGNTIYF.

This clonotype showed up just a few times. A much larger clone is a single base away; this may be a read error. This chain joins TRBV28 and TRBJ2-7; 12 nucleotides align to TRBD2. The V segment lost 5 bases and the J segment 7 bases; nucleotides outside the gene matches: 12. CDR1 and CDR2 from the germline V gene are MDHEN and SYDVKM. The CDR3 length is 16 residues. Here the CDR3 reads CASSPTLAGGNNEQYF. The CDR3 nucleotides are TGTGCCAGCAGTCCCACCCTAGCGGGAGGGAACAATGAGCAGTACTTC.

In this sample, this clonotype turned up many times. The chain recombines TRBV6-1 with TRBJ1-1, with 7 bases that match TRBD1. Germline V gives CDR1 MNHNS, CDR2 SASEGT. With V trimmed by 5 bases and J by 4 bases, 10 bases remained unmatched. CDR3 size: 15 residues. The CDR3: CASSNRGGSGTEAFF. The CDR3 DNA is TGTGCCAGCAGTAACAGGGGTGGGTCTGGCACTGAAGCTTTCTTT.

This chain joins TRBV3-1 and TRBJ2-5; 7 nucleotides align to TRBD2. The CDR3 has 17 residues. CDR1 and CDR2 (germline): LGHDT, YNNKEL (reference sequence). Trimming at V came to 0 bases and at J to 4 bases, leaving 11 bases not matched to a gene. CDR3 sequence reads: CASSQEGGARTRETQYF. The CDR3, as DNA: TGTGCCAGCAGCCAAGAGGGAGGGGCGAGGACTCGAGAGACCCAGTACTTC.

This clonotype was counted ten times or more. This rearrangement joins TRBV28 to TRBJ2-7; D perhaps matches TRBD1 (5 bases). This CDR3 is 16 amino acids long. CDR1 is MDHEN, CDR2 SYDVKM, per germline. V lost 6 bases to trimming and J lost 4 bases, with 22 bases between them. Written as DNA, the CDR3 is TGTGCCAGCAGCCCCCTCGAGTTCGACAGAGCTTACGAGCAGTACTTC. Translated, it gives CASSPLEFDRAYEQYF.

On this clonotype: A read error may produce the germline difference seen at one junction end. The CDR3 sequence: CASSVGFSYNKQFF. CDR3 in DNA: TGTGCCAGCAGTGTCGGGTTTTCCTACAATAAGCAGTTCTTC. The V gene is TRBV28, the J gene TRBJ2-1; D remains unclear. The length of the CDR3 is 14 residues. The germline V gene has CDR1 MDHEN and CDR2 SYDVKM.

This clonotype was found a few times. J is TRBJ1-1 and V is TRBV6-1; D uncertain. Germline-derived CDR1 and CDR2 are MNHNS and SASEGT. This CDR3 contains 14 residues. Trimming removed 6 bases from V and 4 bases from J, with 15 bases in between. The CDR3 bases are TGTGCCAGCAGGAGGACGGGAATTCGCACTGAAGCTTTCTTT. Amino acids: CASRRTGIRTEAFF.

This clonotype was recorded a few times. This sequence joins TRBV18 and TRBJ2-1; 14 nucleotides agree with TRBD2. Germline CDR1 reads KGHSH; CDR2 reads LQKENI. The CDR3 spans 20 residues. The V and J ends lost 0 bases and 0 bases, in that order; junction bases with no gene match: 7. The DNA of the CDR3 is TGTGCCAGCTCACCACCGGGACTAGCGGGAGCCGAAGGCTCCTACAATGAGCAGTTCTTC. Amino acids: CASSPPGLAGAEGSYNEQFF. The variable domain in full, with the rest retrieved from reference TRBV18 and TRBJ2-1, is NAGVMQNPRHLVRRRGQEARLRCSPMKGHSHVYWYRQLPEEGLKFMVYLQKENIIDESGMPKERFSAEFPKEGPSILRIQQVVRGDSAAYFCASSPPGLAGAEGSYNEQFFGPGTRLTVL.

The rearrangement links TRBV20-1 to TRBJ2-1, with 7 bases identical to TRBD2. The junction had 8 bases not matched to a gene; V was cut back by 0 bases and J by 12 bases. The germline gives CDR1 DFQATT, CDR2 SNEGSKA (reference sequence). This CDR3 comprises 13 residues. The CDR3 region has the DNA TGCAGTGCTAGAGATCGCGGGAGTGTCCGGCAGTTCTTC. It is translated as CSARDRGSVRQFF.